This T cell receptor beta chain emerged from a study of T-cell reconstitution after alpha-beta-depleted transplantation in children. Study-level points and caveats: Reportedly, only several hundred clones from non-depleted graft cells drove alpha-beta T-cell counts at about two months.

A word on this clonotype: As yet, its antigen is unknown.

Unique molecular identifiers featured in how the TCRbeta library was prepared. TCRdb called the PCR reads again in MiXCR, with one record for every CDR3 protein. The sample shows about 310,000 distinct CDR3 sequences, approximately 23% of them seen only once. Germline CDR1 and CDR2: SGHAT and FQNNGV. The CDR3 is 14 amino acids. V lost 3 bases and J 4 bases, leaving 13 bases between the germline ends. The chain carries TRBV11-2 and TRBJ2-7, with D possibly being TRBD1 or TRBD2 (5 bases each). The sample here was PBMCs, mostly from graft donor cells, taken 180 days after TCRalphabeta/CD19-depleted stem cell transplant. The clonotype comes from a male patient between 10 and 17 years old who had a stem cell transplant for acute lymphoblastic leukemia, so the T cells may come from the graft donor. This chain's CDR3 is CASSFKRGPYEQYF. For the CDR3, the DNA is TGTGCCAGCAGCTTCAAACGGGGACCATACGAGCAGTACTTC.